Each of the 14 T cell receptor beta chains below was sequenced from the same sample in a study of blood T cell repertoires in COVID-19. Here immunoSEQ multiplex PCR was the method, and the copy in TCRdb shows in-frame clones only, minus some. The sample records about 300,000 clones, around 90% being singletons. Sequencing was done on a sample of PBMCs or T cells enriched from blood (not recorded which). The receptors here all came from a woman aged 25 to 39 who had recovered from COVID-19.

CDR3 residues: CASRGAGGLDEQFF. As DNA, the CDR3 is TGTGCCAGCAGGGGGGCGGGAGGTTTAGATGAGCAGTTCTTC. This chain connects TRBV28 to TRBJ2-1, with 8 bases that match TRBD2. Per germline, CDR1 MDHEN and CDR2 SYDVKM. Trimming removed 6 bases from V and 8 bases from J; junction bases left unmatched: 9. The CDR3 contains 14 residues.

The rearrangement links TRBV28 to TRBJ1-5; maybe TRBD1 (5 bases). The CDR3 is 15 residues long. Germline V lookup: CDR1 MDHEN, CDR2 SYDVKM. The V end lost 2 bases, the J end lost 2 bases, and 10 bases lay between the germline ends. The CDR3 here is CASSLRRGGNQPQHF. The CDR3 DNA is TGTGCCAGCAGTTTACGGCGGGGGGGCAATCAGCCCCAGCATTTT.

The chain recombines TRBV12-5 with TRBJ2-3, with a possible D match to TRBD1 (6 bases). Germline V lookup: CDR1 LGHNT, CDR2 FRNRAP. This CDR3 has 15 amino acids. V was shortened by 6 bases and J by 1 base, with 14 bases between the two germline ends. In nucleotides, the CDR3 is TGTGCTAGTGGATACGAGGGACAAGGCACAGATACGCAGTATTTT. Protein: CASGYEGQGTDTQYF.

This chain joins TRBV28 and TRBJ2-4, with TRBD1 matching 7 bases. The V segment lost 5 bases and the J segment 8 bases; nucleotides outside the gene matches: 12. Germline V gene lookup returns CDR1 MDHEN and CDR2 SYDVKM. This CDR3 is built from 15 residues. The CDR3 loop reads CASSPWDSGGDIQYF. In DNA, the CDR3 is TGTGCCAGCAGTCCGTGGGACAGCGGTGGAGACATTCAGTACTTC.

In this sample, this clone turned up once. This rearrangement joins TRBV5-6 to TRBJ2-1; 11 nucleotides match TRBD2. With V trimmed by 4 bases and J by 6 bases, 9 bases remained unmatched. Germline-derived CDR1 and CDR2 are SGHDT and YYEEEE. The CDR3 spans 16 residues. DNA of the CDR3: TGTGCCAGCAGCGCCCAAACTAGCGGGAGAATCAATGAGCAGTTCTTC. Its protein is CASSAQTSGRINEQFF.

This chain links TRBV9 with TRBJ1-3; TRBD1 matches at 8 bases. V gave up 1 base and J gave up 3 bases; unmatched junction bases: 3. Looked up from germline, CDR1 is SGDLS and CDR2 is YYNGEE. The CDR3 sequence is 15 residues long. The CDR3 region is CASSVSGQGGNTIYF. The CDR3 nucleotides are TGTGCCAGCAGCGTATCCGGACAGGGTGGAAACACCATATATTTT.

The J gene is TRBJ2-3, the V gene TRBV4-2; 13 nucleotides align to TRBD2. The CDR3 covers 19 residues. The ends lost 2 bases at V and 1 base at J; junction bases unmatched: 9. Germline lookup yields CDR1 LGHNA and CDR2 YNFKEQ. CDR3 in amino acids: CASSQTGTSGIGGTDTQYF. CDR3 DNA sequence: TGTGCCAGCAGCCAAACCGGGACTAGCGGGATAGGAGGCACAGATACGCAGTATTTT.

V gene TRBV28 combines with J gene TRBJ1-5; D not certain. CDR1 and CDR2 from the germline V gene are MDHEN and SYDVKM. This CDR3 region has 16 residues. V lost 3 bases to trimming and J lost 0 bases, with 12 bases between them. Written as DNA, the CDR3 is TGTGCCAGCAGTTTCATTAGACAAAATAGCAATCAGCCCCAGCATTTT. It encodes CASSFIRQNSNQPQHF.

The chain carries TRBV21-1 and TRBJ2-5; TRBD1 is taken as the D call from the table, unchecked against the DNA. TRBV21-1 constitutes a pseudogene. The CDR3 runs to 16 residues. CDR3 amino acids: CASSRGTTGEVETQYF. The CDR3 DNA sequence: TGTGCCAGCAGCAGAGGGACAACAGGGGAGGTGGAGACCCAGTACTTC.

This chain uses TRBV24-1 with TRBJ2-7; 7 bases line up with TRBD2. Germline CDR1 KGHDR, CDR2 SFDVKD. This CDR3 contains 15 residues. Losses at the gene ends were 4 bases for V and 11 bases for J; bases not matched to a gene: 16. For the CDR3, the DNA is TGTGCCACCAGTGACTTTAGCGGGCCCATGGTAGGGAAGTACTTC. Protein sequence: CATSDFSGPMVGKYF.

V gene TRBV30 combines with J gene TRBJ2-3, with TRBD2 matching over 10 bases. Germline trimming cut 3 bases from V and 2 bases from J; bases unmatched to any gene: 2. Germline V CDR1 and CDR2: GTSNPN, SVGIG (reference sequence). CDR3 length: 14 amino acids. The CDR3 DNA reads as TGTGCCTGGAGAACTAGCGGGAACACAGATACGCAGTATTTT. Translated, it gives CAWRTSGNTDTQYF. Full variable domain (outside the CDR3, taken from reference TRBV30 and TRBJ2-3): SQTIHQWPATLVQPVGSPLSLECTVEGTSNPNLYWYRQAAGRGLQLLFYSVGIGQISSEVPQNLSASRPQDRQFILSSKKLLLSDSGFYLCAWRTSGNTDTQYFGPGTRLTVL.

This chain uses TRBV27 with TRBJ2-7; TRBD1 agrees at 8 bases. Germline CDR1 reads MNHEY; CDR2 reads SMNVEV (reference sequence). This CDR3 has 13 residues. Unmatched junction bases numbered 9, after V lost 8 bases and J lost 6 bases. CDR3 region: CASSPGQGGEQYF. The DNA of the CDR3 is TGTGCCAGCTCCCCAGGACAGGGCGGCGAGCAGTACTTC.

V is TRBV19 and J is TRBJ2-1; unclear D gene. Between the trimmed V and J ends, which lost 5 bases and 0 bases, there was a span of 14 bases. Looked up from germline, CDR1 is LNHDA and CDR2 is SQIVND (reference sequence). This CDR3 has 16 amino acids. This CDR3 is CASSLFPVSSYNEQFF. For the CDR3, the DNA is TGTGCCAGTAGTCTATTTCCGGTTAGCTCCTACAATGAGCAGTTCTTC.

This clone was picked up one time. The chain links TRBV4-2 to TRBJ1-5, with D uncertain. This CDR3 is built from 14 residues. V lost 0 bases to trimming and J lost 4 bases, with 7 bases between them. Germline lookup yields CDR1 LGHNA and CDR2 YNFKEQ. CDR3 bases: TGTGCCAGCAGCCAAGAGTCGGGAAATCAGCCCCAGCATTTT. Translating it yields CASSQESGNQPQHF.